Presented here are 6 T cell receptor beta chains from one specimen sequenced in a study of T cell responses to AZD1222 COVID-19 vaccine. Generated by immunoSEQ multiplex PCR, the TCRdb table keeps only in-frame clones and is missing some. The sample carries approximately 180,000 clones, just over 85% recorded once. The source was peripheral blood, collected on day 0 of AZD1222 vaccination. All receptors come from an adult in good health.

This clone was recorded only once. CDR3 DNA sequence: TGTGCCAGCAGCCGAATCGATTGGGACACTGAAGCTTTCTTT. This codes for CASSRIDWDTEAFF. The chain has TRBV9 and TRBJ1-1; no clear D gene. The CDR3 length is 14 residues. V was shortened by 4 bases and J by 3 bases, with 13 bases between the two germline ends. Germline lookup yields CDR1 SGDLS and CDR2 YYNGEE.

The chain uses TRBV3-1 (or the pseudogene TRBV3-2) and TRBJ1-5; D may be TRBD1 (5 bases). CDR3 length: 15 amino acids. The germline gives CDR1 LGHDT, CDR2 YNNKEL (reference sequence). V was pared by 0 bases and J by 6 bases, with 12 bases between. CDR3 in amino acids: CASSQDQWGGQPQHF. The DNA for the CDR3 is TGTGCCAGCAGCCAAGATCAGTGGGGGGGTCAGCCCCAGCATTTT.

The chain carries TRBV7-2 and TRBJ1-6; 7 bases match TRBD1. V shed 2 bases and J 7 bases; nucleotides not matched to a gene: 2. The germline CDR1 and CDR2 sequences are SGHTA and FQGNSA. CDR3 length: 14 residues. The CDR3 DNA reads TGTGCCAGCAGCTTACTACAGGGGAATTCACCCCTCCACTTT. Translating gives CASSLLQGNSPLHF.

V usage is TRBV7-2 and J usage is TRBJ2-5, with 11 bases lining up with TRBD2. Trimming took 1 base from V and 6 from J; bases not matched to a gene: 10. The length of the CDR3 is 17 residues. CDR1 SGHTA and CDR2 FQGNSA come from the germline V gene. CDR3 sequence: CASSLDSRSGGAKTQYF. The CDR3 DNA reads TGTGCCAGCAGCTTAGATTCGCGTAGCGGGGGGGCAAAGACCCAGTACTTC.

The chain is built from TRBV9 and TRBJ2-7; D is uncertain. The CDR3 is made up of 12 amino acids. Looked up from germline, CDR1 is SGDLS and CDR2 is YYNGEE. V was cut by 2 bases and J by 7 bases, with 10 bases left in between. The CDR3 DNA sequence: TGTGCCAGCAGCGTCCGGTTCGGGGAGCAGTACTTC. It encodes CASSVRFGEQYF.

This clone was picked up a small number of times. Other DNA sequences within the sample encode an identical CDR3. This rearrangement joins TRBV3-1 (or the pseudogene TRBV3-2) to TRBJ2-6, with 7 bases aligning to TRBD1. J gave up 0 bases and V 3 bases, and 8 bases lay outside the gene matches. The CDR3 covers 18 residues. Per the germline V gene, CDR1 is LGHDT and CDR2 is YNNKEL (reference sequence). This CDR3 is CASSQHPGQSSGANVLTF. The CDR3 DNA reads TGTGCCAGCAGCCAGCACCCGGGACAGAGCTCTGGGGCCAACGTCCTGACTTTC.